This T cell receptor (beta chain) comes out of a study of regulatory T cells in long-lasting Graves disease. Study-level findings and limits: Researchers reported studying only peripheral blood, not thyroid tissue.

Germline V gene sequence: CDR1 GTSNPN, CDR2 SVGIG (reference sequence). V lost 4 bases and J 7 bases, leaving 8 bases between the germline ends. This CDR3 contains 12 residues. Regarding time point: newly diagnosed GD, antithyroid drugs for less than 3 months. After RNA was extracted from PBMCs, the TCR library was made from it. This clonotype was counted at least ten times. The target antigen is unknown. Building of the TCR beta libraries involved iRepertoire HTBI primers and Arm-PCR of CDR3 regions. MiXCR, applied by TCRdb to the multiplex PCR reads, yields one record per CDR3 protein. The sample yields roughly 420,000 distinct CDR3 sequences, roughly 15% seen once. The sample was also linked to a second study, of T cells in Graves' hyperthyroidism and ophthalmopathy.

This clonotype was sampled from a woman younger than 45 with Graves disease. This chain joins TRBV30 and TRBJ2-6, with TRBD1 as a possible D gene (6 bases). The material was peripheral blood mononuclear cells (PBMCs), obtained at new diagnosis, from a patient treated with antithyroid drugs. CDR3 amino acids: CAWTGDANVLTF. As DNA, the CDR3 is TGTGCCTGGACAGGGGACGCCAACGTCCTGACTTTC.